This T cell receptor (beta chain) was sequenced for a study of Graves' ophthalmopathy and Graves' hyperthyroidism (dated by TCRdb to 2016 to 2019). About the investigation overall: Peripheral blood samples were taken at the time of initial diagnosis, before any treatment was given. In about six hyperthyroidism patients, the T-cell repertoire of thyroid tissue was compared with the T-cell repertoire of blood. To explore V-J signatures that distinguish ophthalmopathy from hyperthyroidism, a discovery set of 90 to 100 patients was enrolled, made up of approximately 45 with ophthalmopathy and some 56 with stable hyperthyroidism. For independent validation, a separate cohort was made up of roughly 19 hyperthyroidism patients plus 17 patients who later progressed from hyperthyroidism to ophthalmopathy. TCR beta repertoire signatures were used to distinguish Graves' ophthalmopathy from Graves' hyperthyroidism and to predict progression to ophthalmopathy. Following sampling, methimazole starting at 30 mg daily was administered to hyperthyroidism patients, and high-dose intravenous methylprednisolone was administered to ophthalmopathy patients. In total, 135 blood samples were TCR-sequenced: 40 to 45 ophthalmopathy, some 80 hyperthyroidism and about 17 hyperthyroidism-to-ophthalmopathy patients.

Ophthalmopathy patients were characterized by moderately to severely active disease, a Clinical Activity Score of at least 3, a NOSPECS grade of at least 4, and a disease duration under 3 months. Patients with other autoimmune diseases, uncontrolled infections, pregnancy or lactation were excluded. Diagnosis was based on clinical symptoms, serum thyroxine, TRAb, thyroid ultrasound and orbital computed tomography. PBMCs were isolated from 10 ml of fresh peripheral blood by Ficoll-Paque density gradient centrifugation. Total RNA was extracted using Trizol reagent, and RNA quality was checked on an Agilent 2100 Bioanalyzer. The CDR3 runs 14 residues from the cysteine to the phenylalanine. Left in the record is the CDR3 DNA by itself, 42 bases read in frame from the first base. According to the germline V gene (reference sequence), CDR1 reads SEHNR and CDR2 reads FQNEAQ. A distance of 11 bases separates the germline ends of V and J, which lose 5 bases and 0 bases respectively.

The table lists this clonotype with many counts. Which antigen it targets is not known. Base-call qualities are not available, and no considerably larger clone is one nucleotide away. TCR beta CDR3 regions were amplified from RNA transcripts for repertoire sequencing. The first round was an RT-PCR using HTBI primers with the Qiagen OneStep RT-PCR kit, and this first round was followed by a second-round multiplex PCR, then size selection and purification. Libraries were sequenced paired-end with 100 bp reads on an Illumina HiSeq2000. In the source study's methods: Reads were processed with SOAPnuke, discarding reads with adapters, uncalled bases, mean Phred below 15, or no exact constant-primer or identifier match. COPE v1.2.5 was used to merge the high-quality paired reads. Each unique nucleotide sequence was defined as a clonotype, and clonotypes were aligned to IMGT TRB V, D and J references with MiTCR v1.1. Analysis was restricted to V-J combinations with a frequency above 0.0001, which covered 98% to 99.2% of repertoires. A TCR clonal expansion and chaos score per V-J combination was defined as the ratio of F50 clonal expansion to chaos observed in the TCRdist matrix. Welch's t-statistics and random forest were used to reduce features to approximately 13 V-J combinations, which were fed into a naive Bayes classifier. Thyroid-blood repertoire similarity was quantified with the Morisita-Horn index. TCRdb handled the public reads itself, with Q25 trimming in fastp and clone calling in MiXCR, and kept productive beta chains. Duplicate CDR3 protein sequences are folded into a single record with the most common DNA and genes. TCRdb assigned the V and J calls; the authors' analysis was not used. Present in this sample are about 700,000 distinct CDR3 sequences, 35% to 50% of which were seen just once. Around 3% of the sample is taken by the ten largest.

General conclusions and limits of the study: No statistical method was used to set the sample size in advance, and the investigators knew which group each participant was assigned to. Most expanded thyroid clonotypes with frequency above 0.001 were also detected in blood, suggesting blood repertoires may reflect the thyroid immune response. Ophthalmopathy was separated from stable hyperthyroidism by the 13-signature model with 85% to 90% sensitivity and 81.08% specificity in cross-validation and with 80%/75% in the test set. In validation, the model predicted ophthalmopathy progression with more than 70% sensitivity and around 72% specificity; some 13 predicted patients were CT-confirmed with GO in a median of approximately 6.2 months.

Sequencing was carried out using peripheral blood. The chain links TRBV7-9 with TRBJ2-7; no D gene is confidently identified. This clonotype was sampled from an adult man with Graves' ophthalmopathy. The CDR3: CASSLPGYSYEQYF. The DNA is TGTGCCAGCAGCCTCCCGGGCTACTCCTACGAGCAGTACTTC.